The 15 T cell receptor beta chains listed next were all sequenced from one sample in a study of blood T cell repertoires in COVID-19. Libraries were prepared by immunoSEQ multiplex PCR; TCRdb keeps only in-frame clonotypes and omits some of them. This sample has roughly 240,000 clones, with roughly 86% found just once. The sequencing input was peripheral blood. These receptors all come from an elderly woman with COVID-19, enrolled during active disease.

This clone is a singleton in its sample. This chain uses TRBV10-3 with TRBJ2-1, with a tentative D call TRBD1 (6 bases). V was cut by 4 bases and J by 9 bases, with 7 bases left in between. This CDR3 has 11 residues. Germline V gene lookup returns CDR1 ENHRY and CDR2 SYGVKD. CDR3 in DNA: TGTGCCATCAGTGCCAGGGGTGAGCAGTTCTTC. Translated: CAISARGEQFF.

In nucleotides, the CDR3 is TGTGCCAGCTCACCAGGGATGCCTGGGGCTGAAGATACGCAGTATTTT. Translation: CASSPGMPGAEDTQYF. The rearrangement uses TRBV18 and TRBJ2-3, with D possibly matching TRBD1 (5 bases). The CDR3 consists of 16 residues. Germline CDR1 and CDR2: KGHSH and LQKENI. V lost 2 bases, J lost 5 bases, and 17 bases lay in between.

J is TRBJ2-1 and V is TRBV30; 9 bases line up with TRBD2. CDR1 and CDR2 from the germline V gene are GTSNPN and SVGIG (reference sequence). V was clipped by 2 bases and J by 4 bases; unmatched bases: 9. The CDR3 is 16 residues long. CDR3 bases: TGTGCCTGGAGTAGCCCGGGACTAGCTTTATACAATGAGCAGTTCTTC. Its protein is CAWSSPGLALYNEQFF.

V and J are TRBV6-5 and TRBJ2-5; a weak D match, TRBD2 (5 bases). Germline values: CDR1 MNHEY, CDR2 SVGAGI. V lost 7 bases and J 2 bases, leaving 11 bases between the germline ends. The CDR3 loop spans 13 amino acids. CDR3 protein: CASKFREQETQYF. The CDR3 DNA is TGTGCCAGCAAATTTCGGGAACAAGAGACCCAGTACTTC.

The chain joins TRBV2 to TRBJ2-5, with 10 bases aligning to TRBD1. Looked up from germline, CDR1 is SNHLY and CDR2 is FYNNEI. The CDR3 has 15 amino acids. The junction had 6 bases not matched to a gene; V was cut back by 4 bases and J by 4 bases. CDR3 loop: CASSGDRGLTETQYF. CDR3 bases: TGTGCCAGCAGTGGCGACAGGGGGCTGACAGAGACCCAGTACTTC.

This clone appeared a few times. This chain joins TRBV5-4 and TRBJ1-4; D ambiguous. The CDR3 covers 14 residues. In germline, CDR1 is SGHNT, CDR2 YYREEE (reference sequence). Trimming cost V 4 bases and J 2 bases, with 9 bases left between them. CDR3 protein: CASSLGGTNEKLFF. Here the CDR3 DNA reads TGTGCCAGCAGCCTGGGCGGGACTAATGAAAAACTGTTTTTT. Based on the CDR3 plus reference TRBV5-4 and TRBJ1-4, the full variable domain is ETGVTQSPTHLIKTRGQQVTLRCSSQSGHNTVSWYQQALGQGPQFIFQYYREEENGRGNFPPRFSGLQFPNYSSELNVNALELDDSALYLCASSLGGTNEKLFFGSGTQLSVL.

The gene calls are TRBV5-1 and TRBJ2-1, with a tentative D call TRBD2 (6 bases). The CDR3 extends over 14 amino acids. The V end lost 5 bases, the J end lost 6 bases, and 15 bases lay between the germline ends. Germline lookup yields CDR1 SGHRS and CDR2 YFSETQ. The CDR3 is CASRAGWDSNEQFF. The CDR3 DNA reads as TGCGCCAGCAGGGCGGGGTGGGACTCCAATGAGCAGTTCTTC.

In this sample, this clone turned up once. V and J are TRBV6-2 or TRBV6-3 and TRBJ2-3; 7 bases agree with TRBD2. The CDR3 runs to 15 residues. In germline, CDR1 is MNHEY, CDR2 SVGEGT. J lost 0 bases, V lost 2 bases, and 2 bases had no gene match. The CDR3 sequence: CASSYGRGSTDTQYF. CDR3 nucleotide sequence: TGTGCCAGCAGTTACGGGCGGGGGAGCACAGATACGCAGTATTTT.

This clone was found once. V and J are TRBV18 and TRBJ1-3; 7 bases are shared with TRBD1. The germline gives CDR1 KGHSH, CDR2 LQKENI. The CDR3 length is 16 residues. The V gene end was trimmed by 6 bases and the J gene end by 0 bases; junction bases not matched to a gene: 8. In DNA form, the CDR3 reads TGTGCCAGCTCGTCGGGACAGCAAAGCTCTGGAAACACCATATATTTT. Translated, it gives CASSSGQQSSGNTIYF.

The chain employs TRBV6-2 or TRBV6-3 and TRBJ2-7, with 10 bases that match TRBD2. The CDR3 loop spans 15 amino acids. CDR1 and CDR2 from the germline V gene are MNHEY and SVGEGT. V lost 4 bases to trimming and J lost 0 bases; unmatched junction nucleotides: 3. CDR3 sequence (DNA): TGTGCCAGCAGTTTAACTAGCGGGGCCTCCTACGAGCAGTACTTC. Translation: CASSLTSGASYEQYF.

The chain uses TRBV6-6 and TRBJ2-2; a weak D match, TRBD1 (7 bases). Germline assignment: CDR1 MNHNY and CDR2 SVGAGI (reference sequence). V was cut by 8 bases and J by 4 bases, with 17 bases left in between. The CDR3 runs 15 residues. CDR3 bases: TGTGCCAGCCGCCCCCCGCAGGGGGGCACCGGGGAGCTGTTTTTT. Protein sequence: CASRPPQGGTGELFF.

This clone was counted once. This rearrangement joins TRBV5-1 to TRBJ1-5, with TRBD1 identical over 8 bases. The CDR3 contains 15 residues. The trim removed 7 bases at V and 0 bases at J, leaving 6 bases unmatched. The germline V gene encodes CDR1 SGHRS and CDR2 YFSETQ. The CDR3 spells CASAQGAGSNQPQHF. The CDR3, as DNA: TGCGCCAGCGCCCAGGGGGCTGGTAGCAATCAGCCCCAGCATTTT.

The chain couples TRBV19 to TRBJ2-5; 9 bases are a match to TRBD2. This CDR3 spans 13 amino acids. Germline values: CDR1 LNHDA, CDR2 SQIVND (reference sequence). After removal of 10 bases from V and 1 base from J, the junction contained 4 bases not matched to a gene. CDR3 region: CATARGGQETQYF. For the CDR3, the DNA is TGTGCCACCGCGCGGGGGGGCCAAGAGACCCAGTACTTC.

This clone was counted once. V is TRBV7-8 and J is TRBJ2-1; the match to TRBD2 covers 8 bases. Trimming at V came to 6 bases and at J to 1 base, leaving 11 bases not matched to a gene. CDR1 and CDR2 (germline): SGHVS, FQNEAQ. The CDR3 loop spans 17 amino acids. The CDR3 reads CASRPKRGPQSYNEQFF. In nucleotides, the CDR3 is TGTGCCAGCAGACCAAAGCGGGGGCCGCAATCCTACAATGAGCAGTTCTTC.

The chain has TRBV3-1 (or the pseudogene TRBV3-2) and TRBJ1-4; D is ambiguous. Germline values: CDR1 LGHDT, CDR2 YNNKEL (reference sequence). The CDR3 is 15 residues long. V lost 0 bases, J lost 6 bases, and 11 bases lay in between. This chain's CDR3 is CASSQDRGGDEKLFF. The CDR3 nucleotides read TGTGCCAGCAGCCAAGATCGGGGAGGCGATGAAAAACTGTTTTTT.